This TCR beta chain was sequenced for a study of blood T cell repertoires in COVID-19. The overall study: There were acute and convalescent COVID-19 samples, and they came from the United States, Italy and Spain. Sample material is recorded as cDNA or gDNA derived from T cells, B-cell-depleted T cells, or PBMCs.

Authors' methods: Amplification of reference gene primers was used by the study to estimate nucleated cell counts. TCRdb keeps only in-frame clones here, not all; method: immunoSEQ multiplex PCR. D and trimming were read from the DNA, whereas the V and J calls and clone size are those reported in that table. The sample records around 200,000 clones, 80% to 90% being singletons. CDR1 LNHDA and CDR2 SQIVND come from the germline V gene (reference sequence). The CDR3 has 16 amino acids. After removal of 4 bases from V and 0 bases from J, the junction contained 4 bases not matched to a gene. This clone was seen once.

The V call is TRBV19, the J call TRBJ2-1; 9 bases are shared with TRBD2. Specimen: peripheral blood. The receptor was isolated from a man in his 70s with active or convalescent COVID-19. CDR3 loop: CASSSHSGGSYNEQFF. The CDR3 DNA follows: TGTGCCAGTAGTAGCCATAGCGGGGGCTCCTACAATGAGCAGTTCTTC. Full variable domain (outside the CDR3, taken from reference TRBV19 and TRBJ2-1): DGGITQSPKYLFRKEGQNVTLSCEQNLNHDAMYWYRQDPGQGLRLIYYSQIVNDFQKGDIAEGYSVSREKKESFPLTVTSAQKNPTAFYLCASSSHSGGSYNEQFFGPGTRLTVL.